This T cell receptor beta chain was captured in a study of cytomegalovirus exposure and HLA in healthy donors. Both 60 Vbeta primers and 13 Jbeta primers went into the PCR. TCRdb's copy holds only in-frame clones and misses some; the assay was immunoSEQ multiplex PCR. The sample has about 210,000 clones; roughly 90% are singletons. The TCR comes from a boy aged 2-15 years in good health and CMV-seronegative. The sample taken for sequencing was PBMCs.

The CDR3 is CASSLLQGETQYF. The CDR3 DNA reads as TGTGCCAGCAGTTTACTCCAGGGGGAGACCCAGTACTTC. The V and J genes are TRBV27 and TRBJ2-5; TRBD1 might be the D (6 bases). Trimming removed 2 bases from V and 5 bases from J, with 9 bases in between. CDR1 is MNHEY and CDR2 is SMNVEV in the germline V gene (reference sequence). CDR3 length: 13 residues.